The present entry profiles one T cell receptor beta chain with its context. Its specific antigen is unknown. No qualities accompany the bases; no much larger clone lies one base away. Libraries were made using PCR. Sequencing was performed on an Illumina HiSeq 2500. To reduce PCR and sequencing biases, unique molecular identifiers were built into the TCR beta cDNA libraries. About 500,000 cDNA molecules were obtained per 1 to 10 million input T cells, so each molecule approximated one T cell. The patient libraries were prepared and sequenced with the same protocol used for the earlier healthy control dataset. Samples belonging to the same batch were prepared together, multiplexed and sequenced on a shared HiSeq lane. The paper's processing steps were these. Raw barcoded reads were processed with MIGEC, discarding single-read molecular identifier groups before consensus assembly and CDR3 extraction. Clonotype tables were post-analysed with VDJtools, and diversity was normalized by down-sampling all datasets to the smallest sample size. In repertoire overlap clustering, CDR3 amino acid sequences, but not nucleotide sequences, were matched to correct batch-related cross-sample contamination. The public reads were run again by TCRdb, first through fastp at Q25 and then through MiXCR, and only productive beta chains were kept. Entries that share a CDR3 protein sequence are merged under the most common genes and DNA. For this entry, the V and J calls and clone size follow TCRdb and not the study's own pipeline. The sample has roughly 600,000 distinct CDR3 sequences on record, around 40% of them singletons. The ten largest clones take up around 1.7% of the sample.

The data stem from a study of post-analysis software for immune sequencing data (dated by TCRdb to about 2015). With regard to the full study: Relapsing-remitting, secondary progressive and progressive-relapsing multiple sclerosis were recorded as disease courses, and subtype annotation was lacking for some patients. The patient repertoires were compared against more than 10 previously published healthy control repertoires obtained from donors aged roughly 6 to 26 years. A subset of samples was prepared in parallel using single-end sample barcoding, then pooled and co-amplified after Illumina adapter ligation.

Taken from the germline V gene, the CDR1 and CDR2 loops are SGHVS and FQNEAQ. The junction shows trimming of 4 bases on V and 9 bases on J, plus 25 bases between the germline ends. CDR3 length: 18 amino acids, cysteine to phenylalanine. This entry keeps only the CDR3 DNA: 54 bases, framed from base 1. Broad study findings and their caveats: The control group was slightly older than the multiple sclerosis patient group. Compared with controls, multiple sclerosis patients had significantly lower normalized Chao1 diversity, a finding suggesting substantial peripheral T-cell clonal expansion. Direct clustering with F measure revealed strong co-clustering of samples prepared in the same batch, which led to a batch-effect correction. Patients showed significantly higher frequencies than controls for about 5 TRBV segments, among them TRBV5-6, TRBV5-1 and TRBV20-1.

To demonstrate the VDJtools post-analysis software, the study profiled TCR beta repertoires from the peripheral blood of about 13 young patients with multiple sclerosis. The multiple sclerosis patients were children and adolescents ranging in age from roughly 6 to 15 years. This receptor was identified in a girl aged 5-17 years with multiple sclerosis. This receptor chain uses TRBV7-8 and TRBJ1-6, and TRBD1 may be the D gene, going by 6 matching bases. The sample was blood. The DNA sequence is TGTGCCAGCAGCTCCCTTGCCCTTCGACAGGCGCTCGGTTCACCCCTCCACTTT. It translates to CASSSLALRQALGSPLHF.